This T cell receptor beta chain was recovered during a study of blood T cell repertoires in COVID-19. In the study overall: Sites in the United States, Italy and Spain provided acute and convalescent COVID-19 samples.

Germline CDR1 reads SNHLY; CDR2 reads FYNNEI. The CDR3 is 15 residues long. The junction had 5 bases not matched to a gene; V was cut back by 6 bases and J by 0 bases. Original analysis: Estimates of nucleated cell counts were drawn from the amplification of reference gene primers. Sequencing was performed with immunoSEQ multiplex PCR; in TCRdb, only in-frame clones are kept and a portion is missing. V, J and clone size are taken as reported in that table, and D and trimming were inferred from the DNA itself. The sample carries roughly 150,000 clones, around four fifths recorded once. The chain couples TRBV2 to TRBJ2-1; 7 bases match TRBD1. This TCR derives from a woman between 70 and 85 years old who had recovered from COVID-19. The sequencing input was peripheral blood. The CDR3 protein is CASSQDRISYNEQFF. In DNA form, the CDR3 reads TGTGCCAGCAGCCAGGACAGGATCTCCTACAATGAGCAGTTCTTC.